This is a list of T cell receptor beta chains from one sample in a study of glioma-infiltrating T cells. TCRdb processed the multiplex PCR reads anew with MiXCR; each CDR3 protein has one entry. The sample yields some 130,000 distinct CDR3 sequences, under 30% seen once. Sequencing was carried out using glioma tissue, nonneoplastic brain tissue, or PBMCs (not recorded which). Source of these receptors: a human donor with low-grade glioma or glioblastoma, undergoing nonglioma brain surgery, or in good health (not recorded which). CDR3s include the opening cysteine and the closing phenylalanine or tryptophan.

TRBV28 CASSQVAGVLGNTEAFF
TRBV11-2 CASRVTTGGPNEQFF
TRBV7-9 CASSPKGVGYGYTF
TRBV19 CASSGLGNTDTQYF
TRBV19 CATQLLGGADGYTF
TRBV20-1 CSARDQYASSGNTIYF
TRBV4-1 CASSYPGQGNTEAFF
TRBV5-1 CASSLTGMGGTEALF
TRBV12-3/TRBV12-4 CASSLKSWDYGYTF
TRBV9 CASSLGRLAGGKGEQFF
TRBV14 CASSPGQGGYFTDTQYF
TRBV4-1 CASSLPGLAPNEQFF
TRBV7-9 CATGLYERTNYGYTF
TRBV7-3 CASSPSYQETQYF
TRBV5-6 CASSLGTSRRYRTDTQYF
TRBV5-1 CASSLGDTQETQYF
TRBV12-3/TRBV12-4 CASMQGGGNTEAFF
TRBV7-9 CASSLSGGGSGQPQHF
TRBV19 CASRPAGSGNTIYF
TRBV2 CASSERVSGGSKNIQYF
TRBV19 CASSLRPGQGNIQYF
TRBV10-3 CAISPTAGSYNEQFF
TRBV2 CASSEGTASSGNTIYF
TRBV6-6 CASSYEAYTEAFF
TRBV7-9 CASSLGSRVHEQFF
TRBV5-1 CASSLALAGGNEQFF
TRBV6-1 CASSGQGDETQFF
TRBV20-1 CSARAQETDNSPLHF